The sequence of this TCR beta chain was determined in a study of identical twins. Study-wide findings and caveats: Twin sharing of out-of-frame TCR alpha was underestimated by models in monozygotic pairs. Cord blood's abundant beta clonotypes had fewer insertions, unlike memory repertoires. Twins shared out-of-frame alpha sequences with excess low generation probability.

As regards this clonotype: What it recognizes is unknown. A single base separates this from a much larger clone, so it may be a read error.

The germline V gene encodes CDR1 SEHNR and CDR2 FQNEAQ (reference sequence). The CDR3 has 15 amino acids. TCRdb re-called the 5' RACE reads through MiXCR, storing one row per CDR3 protein. This table has fewer than 550,000 distinct CDR3 sequences, 15% appearing once. A further study also used this sample, focusing on yellow fever vaccine responses in identical twins.

Input material: CD4+ T cells sorted from blood. This TCR was sampled from a woman aged 18-29 years in good health. The rearrangement joins TRBV7-9 to TRBJ2-3; 9 positions match TRBD1. CDR3 in DNA: TGTGCCAGCAGCGGATGGGACAGGGTGCCAGATATGCAGTATTTT. The encoded protein is CASSGWDRVPDMQYF. Using reference TRBV7-9 and TRBJ2-3 for the parts outside the CDR3, the full variable domain is DTGVSQNPRHKITKRGQNVTFRCDPISEHNRLYWYRQTLGQGPEFLTYFQNEAQLEKSRLLSDRFSAERPKGSFSTLEIQRTEQGDSAMYLCASSGWDRVPDMQYFGPGTRLTVL.